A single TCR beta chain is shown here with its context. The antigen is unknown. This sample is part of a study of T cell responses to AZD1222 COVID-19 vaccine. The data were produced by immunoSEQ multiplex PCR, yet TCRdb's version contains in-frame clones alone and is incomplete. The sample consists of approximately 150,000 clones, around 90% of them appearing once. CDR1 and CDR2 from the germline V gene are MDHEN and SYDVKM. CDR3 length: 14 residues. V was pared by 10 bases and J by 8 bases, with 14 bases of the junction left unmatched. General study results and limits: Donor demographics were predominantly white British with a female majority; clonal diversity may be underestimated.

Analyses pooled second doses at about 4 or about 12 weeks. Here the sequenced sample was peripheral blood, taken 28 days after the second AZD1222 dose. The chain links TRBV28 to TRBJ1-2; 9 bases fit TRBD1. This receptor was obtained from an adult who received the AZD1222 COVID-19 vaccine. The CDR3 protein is CAIPRTGGYSGYTF. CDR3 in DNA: TGTGCCATACCCAGAACAGGGGGCTATAGCGGCTACACCTTC.